A selection of T cell receptor beta chains follows, all from one sample in a study of tumor-infiltrating lymphocytes in primary liver carcinoma. TCRdb passed the multiplex PCR reads through MiXCR, listing each CDR3 protein once. The table shows more than 30,000 distinct CDR3 sequences, with roughly 77% occurring only once. The specimen was tumor-adjacent normal liver tissue. The receptors here all came from a man aged 35-49 years with primary liver carcinoma and hepatitis B virus infection. The CDR3 runs from the conserved cysteine through the conserved F or W. D genes are given only for firm matches. A clone size is listed for some rows: how often the clone was seen (once, few, many), or a class if it is expanded.

clone_size d_call j_call v_call cdr3_aa cdr3_nt
. . TRBJ2-3 TRBV6-2/TRBV6-3 CTSNFLARLGGDTQYF TGTACCAGCAACTTCCTAGCACGGCTTGGGGGAGATACGCAGTATTTT
. . TRBJ2-1 TRBV29-1 CSVVLTSGINDQFF TGCAGCGTTGTATTGACAAGTGGGATAAATGACCAGTTCTTC
. . TRBJ2-4 TRBV28 CASSPPGLTGNIQYF TGTGCCAGCAGCCCCCCCGGGTTGACCGGAAACATTCAGTACTTC
once TRBD2 TRBJ2-3 TRBV5-4 CASSLLAGGPTYTRYF TGTGCCAGCAGCTTGCTCGCGGGGGGGCCCACATATACGCGGTATTTT
. . TRBJ2-4 TRBV11-2 CASTTSTVAKNIQYF TGTGCCAGCACCACTTCTACGGTAGCCAAAAACATTCAGTACTTT
. . TRBJ2-1 TRBV4-1 CASSQPPGDEQFF TGCGCCAGCAGTCAACCCCCGGGGGACGAGCAGTTCTTC
many . TRBJ1-4 TRBV6-1 CASKDGRDGEKLFF TGTGCCAGTAAGGACGGACGTGATGGGGAAAAACTGTTTTTT
many TRBD2 TRBJ2-3 TRBV6-4 CASSTSSTDTQYF TGTGCCAGTTCGACTAGCAGCACAGATACGCAGTATTTT
. . TRBJ2-5 TRBV5-6 CVSSLRQQETQYF TGTGTCAGCAGCTTGAGACAGCAAGAGACTCAGTACTTC
. . TRBJ2-4 TRBV28 CSSSSVLIHYF TGTTCCAGCAGTTCGGTACTTATTCACTACTTC
once . TRBJ2-7 TRBV4-1 CASSRPDSLSYEQYF TGCGCCAGCAGTCGACCCGACTCCCTCTCCTACGAGCAGTACTTC
many . TRBJ2-7 TRBV23-1 CASSQCYGTSSYEQYF TGCGCCAGCAGTCAATGCTATGGTACGAGCTCCTACGAGCAGTACTTC
many . TRBJ2-1 TRBV10-1 CASSDQSRGGNEQFF TGCGCCAGCAGTGACCAGAGCAGGGGTGGAAATGAGCAGTTCTTC
. TRBD2 TRBJ2-3 TRBV29-1 CSVEGRIGTRRDTQYF TGCAGCGTTGAGGGGCGGATCGGGACTAGACGAGATACGCAGTATTTT
many . TRBJ1-2 TRBV10-2 CASSFLKDYGYTF TGCGCCAGCAGTTTCCTAAAGGACTATGGCTACACCTTC
. . TRBJ1-5 TRBV29-1 CSVDGAEQPQHF TGCAGCGTTGACGGGGCGGAGCAGCCCCAGCATTTT
. TRBD1 TRBJ1-2 TRBV20-1 CSARAGGLYGYTF TGCAGTGCTAGAGCAGGGGGCCTCTATGGCTACACCTTC
many . TRBJ1-2 TRBV6-2/TRBV6-3 CASRGSEQGVNYGYTF TGTGCCAGCAGGGGAAGTGAACAGGGCGTTAACTATGGCTACACCTTC
medium-sized TRBD1 TRBJ1-1 TRBV6-1 CASSRTGEVAEAFF TGTGCCAGCAGTCGGACAGGTGAGGTCGCTGAAGCTTTCTTT
once . TRBJ2-1 TRBV6-5 CASSQVGGVVEQLF TGTGCTAGCAGTCAAGTCGGGGGTGTGGTTGAGCAGCTCTTC
. TRBD1 TRBJ2-2 TRBV29-1 CCVEITGARELFF TGCTGCGTTGAGATAACAGGGGCCAGGGAGCTGTTTTTT
many . TRBJ1-4 TRBV11-2 CASSYRQTNEKLFF TGTGCCAGCAGCTACAGACAGACTAATGAAAAACTGTTTTTT
. TRBD2 TRBJ2-1 TRBV29-1 CIVETSGRSEQFF TGCATCGTTGAGACTAGCGGGAGAAGTGAGCAGTTCTTC
. . TRBJ2-7 TRBV6-1 CASSEAAVRGGYEQNF TGTGCCAGCAGTGAAGCAGCTGTCAGGGGCGGCTACGAGCAGAACTTC
. TRBD2 TRBJ2-7 TRBV20-1 CSARGLAGVNEQYF TGCAGTGCTAGAGGACTAGCGGGAGTTAACGAGCAGTACTTC
. . TRBJ2-7 TRBV5-1 CASSLEPEGYKQYF TGCGCCAGCAGCTTGGAGCCAGAAGGGTACAAGCAGTATTTC
. . TRBJ2-3 TRBV6-2/TRBV6-3 CASSAGTGTPQCF TGTGCCAGTTCCGCTGGGACTGGAACCCCGCAGTGTTTT
. . TRBJ2-3 TRBV6-5 CASSLQGTDTQYF TGTGCCAGTAGTCTCCAGGGCACAGATACGCAGTATTTT
once . TRBJ1-5 TRBV10-3 CAISERRANQAQHF TGTGCCATCAGTGAGCGGAGAGCCAATCAGGCCCAGCATTTT
few TRBD1 TRBJ2-7 TRBV7-3 CASSLASTGGQYEQYF TGTGCCAGCAGTTTAGCTTCGACAGGGGGCCAATACGAGCAGTACTTC
many TRBD2 TRBJ2-1 TRBV5-1 CASSTRLAPSSYNEQFF TGCGCCAGCAGCACTAGACTAGCGCCCAGCTCCTACAATGAGCAGTTCTTC
. TRBD1 TRBJ2-3 TRBV4-2 CASSKEATGITDTQYF TGTGCCAGCAGCAAAGAAGCGACAGGGATCACAGATACGCAGTATTTT
. TRBD1 TRBJ2-2 TRBV12-3/TRBV12-4 CASSITGDLFF TGTGCCAGCAGTATCACAGGGGACCTGTTTTTT
. . TRBJ2-2 TRBV6-9 CASVRVDTGGLFF TGTGCGAGCGTCAGGGTGGACACCGGGGGGCTGTTTTTT
medium-sized . TRBJ2-6 TRBV4-2 CASSRQTDGSGANVLTF TGTGCCAGCAGCCGTCAGACAGATGGCTCTGGGGCCAACGTCCTGACTTTC
. . TRBJ2-7 TRBV5-4 CATGSPDGSYEHYF TGTGCCACCGGAAGCCCGGACGGCTCCTACGAGCACTACTTC
. . TRBJ2-7 TRBV12-5 CASDGTGSYEQYF TGTGCCAGTGATGGGACCGGTTCCTATGAGCAGTACTTT
few TRBD1 TRBJ1-2 TRBV7-9 CTSRWDRGFHGYTF TGTACCAGCAGATGGGACAGGGGGTTCCATGGCTATACCTTC
. . TRBJ1-2 TRBV29-1 CSGRRIDGYTF TGCAGTGGTCGACGTATCGATGGCTACACCTTC
. . TRBJ2-7 TRBV4-3 CATSQRGGEQYF TGCGCCACCAGCCAGAGGGGGGGAGAGCAGTACTTC
. . TRBJ2-5 TRBV29-1 CSVREQETERETQYF TGCAGCGTTAGAGAGCAGGAGACGGAACGAGAGACCCAGTACTTC
. . TRBJ2-3 TRBV11-2 CANSLVNVGGDTQYF TGTGCCAACAGCTTAGTTAACGTAGGGGGAGATACGCAGTATTTT
few . TRBJ2-3 TRBV6-2/TRBV6-3 CASRDPHTETQYF TGTGCCAGCAGAGACCCCCACACAGAAACACAGTATTTT
. . TRBJ2-7 TRBV4-1 CASGHISDSYEQYF TGCGCCAGCGGTCATATTAGCGATTCCTACGAGCAGTACTTC
. TRBD1 TRBJ2-6 TRBV4-2 CASSPSDRGLTGANVLTF TGTGCCAGTAGCCCCTCGGACAGGGGGCTAACCGGGGCCAACGTCCTGACTTTC
. . TRBJ2-5 TRBV29-1 CSVESAVGISEIQYF TGCAGCGTTGAATCCGCGGTGGGTATATCGGAGATCCAGTACTTC
. . TRBJ1-1 TRBV12-2 CANRLISRGGLMNTEAFF TGTGCAAATCGCTTAATCTCACGTGGTGGTCTCATGAACACTGAGGCTTTCTTT
medium-sized . TRBJ1-5 TRBV4-1 CASSPLGGGQTGQPQHF TGCGCCAGCAGCCCTCTGGGGGGAGGCCAAACCGGACAGCCCCAGCATTTT
. . TRBJ2-1 TRBV6-1 CASSEGGGSYNEQFF TGTGCCAGTAGTGAAGGGGGGGGCTCCTACAATGAGCAGTTCTTC
medium-sized TRBD2 TRBJ2-1 TRBV29-1 CSVDVSWGGYNEQFF TGCAGCGTTGATGTGAGTTGGGGGGGATACAATGAGCAGTTCTTC
. . TRBJ2-1 TRBV14 CVSSPRVFGNEQFF TGTGTCAGCAGCCCGAGGGTTTTTGGCAATGAGCAGTTCTTC
. . TRBJ2-7 TRBV29-1 CSVELARGGSCEQYF TGCAGCGTTGAACTAGCGAGGGGGGGCTCCTGCGAGCAGTACTTC
medium-sized . TRBJ1-5 TRBV6-1 CASSEAGQGSQPQHF TGTGCCAGCAGTGAAGCGGGGCAGGGCAGTCAGCCCCAGCATTTT
. TRBD2 TRBJ2-1 TRBV4-1 CASSQESASGVKEQIF TGCGCCAGCAGCCAAGAATCGGCTAGCGGGGTAAAAGAGCAGATCTTC
. TRBD1 TRBJ2-3 TRBV6-1 CACNQGVSTDAQYF TGTGCCTGCAATCAGGGGGTAAGCACAGATGCGCAGTATTTT
. . TRBJ2-4 TRBV11-2 CASNLSDNGNIQYF TGTGCCAGCAACTTAAGCGATAACGGTAACATTCAGTACTTC
. TRBD2 TRBJ2-1 TRBV5-1 CASSFSGGYDEQFF TGCGCCAGCAGCTTTAGCGGGGGGTACGATGAGCAGTTTTTC
. . TRBJ1-3 TRBV11-2 CASTLGGEPGNTIYF TGTGCCAGCACGCTGGGCGGGGAGCCGGGAAACACCATATATTTT
. . TRBJ2-7 TRBV15 CATSRETGISYEQYF TGTGCCACCAGCAGGGAAACGGGGATATCCTACGAGCAGTACTTC